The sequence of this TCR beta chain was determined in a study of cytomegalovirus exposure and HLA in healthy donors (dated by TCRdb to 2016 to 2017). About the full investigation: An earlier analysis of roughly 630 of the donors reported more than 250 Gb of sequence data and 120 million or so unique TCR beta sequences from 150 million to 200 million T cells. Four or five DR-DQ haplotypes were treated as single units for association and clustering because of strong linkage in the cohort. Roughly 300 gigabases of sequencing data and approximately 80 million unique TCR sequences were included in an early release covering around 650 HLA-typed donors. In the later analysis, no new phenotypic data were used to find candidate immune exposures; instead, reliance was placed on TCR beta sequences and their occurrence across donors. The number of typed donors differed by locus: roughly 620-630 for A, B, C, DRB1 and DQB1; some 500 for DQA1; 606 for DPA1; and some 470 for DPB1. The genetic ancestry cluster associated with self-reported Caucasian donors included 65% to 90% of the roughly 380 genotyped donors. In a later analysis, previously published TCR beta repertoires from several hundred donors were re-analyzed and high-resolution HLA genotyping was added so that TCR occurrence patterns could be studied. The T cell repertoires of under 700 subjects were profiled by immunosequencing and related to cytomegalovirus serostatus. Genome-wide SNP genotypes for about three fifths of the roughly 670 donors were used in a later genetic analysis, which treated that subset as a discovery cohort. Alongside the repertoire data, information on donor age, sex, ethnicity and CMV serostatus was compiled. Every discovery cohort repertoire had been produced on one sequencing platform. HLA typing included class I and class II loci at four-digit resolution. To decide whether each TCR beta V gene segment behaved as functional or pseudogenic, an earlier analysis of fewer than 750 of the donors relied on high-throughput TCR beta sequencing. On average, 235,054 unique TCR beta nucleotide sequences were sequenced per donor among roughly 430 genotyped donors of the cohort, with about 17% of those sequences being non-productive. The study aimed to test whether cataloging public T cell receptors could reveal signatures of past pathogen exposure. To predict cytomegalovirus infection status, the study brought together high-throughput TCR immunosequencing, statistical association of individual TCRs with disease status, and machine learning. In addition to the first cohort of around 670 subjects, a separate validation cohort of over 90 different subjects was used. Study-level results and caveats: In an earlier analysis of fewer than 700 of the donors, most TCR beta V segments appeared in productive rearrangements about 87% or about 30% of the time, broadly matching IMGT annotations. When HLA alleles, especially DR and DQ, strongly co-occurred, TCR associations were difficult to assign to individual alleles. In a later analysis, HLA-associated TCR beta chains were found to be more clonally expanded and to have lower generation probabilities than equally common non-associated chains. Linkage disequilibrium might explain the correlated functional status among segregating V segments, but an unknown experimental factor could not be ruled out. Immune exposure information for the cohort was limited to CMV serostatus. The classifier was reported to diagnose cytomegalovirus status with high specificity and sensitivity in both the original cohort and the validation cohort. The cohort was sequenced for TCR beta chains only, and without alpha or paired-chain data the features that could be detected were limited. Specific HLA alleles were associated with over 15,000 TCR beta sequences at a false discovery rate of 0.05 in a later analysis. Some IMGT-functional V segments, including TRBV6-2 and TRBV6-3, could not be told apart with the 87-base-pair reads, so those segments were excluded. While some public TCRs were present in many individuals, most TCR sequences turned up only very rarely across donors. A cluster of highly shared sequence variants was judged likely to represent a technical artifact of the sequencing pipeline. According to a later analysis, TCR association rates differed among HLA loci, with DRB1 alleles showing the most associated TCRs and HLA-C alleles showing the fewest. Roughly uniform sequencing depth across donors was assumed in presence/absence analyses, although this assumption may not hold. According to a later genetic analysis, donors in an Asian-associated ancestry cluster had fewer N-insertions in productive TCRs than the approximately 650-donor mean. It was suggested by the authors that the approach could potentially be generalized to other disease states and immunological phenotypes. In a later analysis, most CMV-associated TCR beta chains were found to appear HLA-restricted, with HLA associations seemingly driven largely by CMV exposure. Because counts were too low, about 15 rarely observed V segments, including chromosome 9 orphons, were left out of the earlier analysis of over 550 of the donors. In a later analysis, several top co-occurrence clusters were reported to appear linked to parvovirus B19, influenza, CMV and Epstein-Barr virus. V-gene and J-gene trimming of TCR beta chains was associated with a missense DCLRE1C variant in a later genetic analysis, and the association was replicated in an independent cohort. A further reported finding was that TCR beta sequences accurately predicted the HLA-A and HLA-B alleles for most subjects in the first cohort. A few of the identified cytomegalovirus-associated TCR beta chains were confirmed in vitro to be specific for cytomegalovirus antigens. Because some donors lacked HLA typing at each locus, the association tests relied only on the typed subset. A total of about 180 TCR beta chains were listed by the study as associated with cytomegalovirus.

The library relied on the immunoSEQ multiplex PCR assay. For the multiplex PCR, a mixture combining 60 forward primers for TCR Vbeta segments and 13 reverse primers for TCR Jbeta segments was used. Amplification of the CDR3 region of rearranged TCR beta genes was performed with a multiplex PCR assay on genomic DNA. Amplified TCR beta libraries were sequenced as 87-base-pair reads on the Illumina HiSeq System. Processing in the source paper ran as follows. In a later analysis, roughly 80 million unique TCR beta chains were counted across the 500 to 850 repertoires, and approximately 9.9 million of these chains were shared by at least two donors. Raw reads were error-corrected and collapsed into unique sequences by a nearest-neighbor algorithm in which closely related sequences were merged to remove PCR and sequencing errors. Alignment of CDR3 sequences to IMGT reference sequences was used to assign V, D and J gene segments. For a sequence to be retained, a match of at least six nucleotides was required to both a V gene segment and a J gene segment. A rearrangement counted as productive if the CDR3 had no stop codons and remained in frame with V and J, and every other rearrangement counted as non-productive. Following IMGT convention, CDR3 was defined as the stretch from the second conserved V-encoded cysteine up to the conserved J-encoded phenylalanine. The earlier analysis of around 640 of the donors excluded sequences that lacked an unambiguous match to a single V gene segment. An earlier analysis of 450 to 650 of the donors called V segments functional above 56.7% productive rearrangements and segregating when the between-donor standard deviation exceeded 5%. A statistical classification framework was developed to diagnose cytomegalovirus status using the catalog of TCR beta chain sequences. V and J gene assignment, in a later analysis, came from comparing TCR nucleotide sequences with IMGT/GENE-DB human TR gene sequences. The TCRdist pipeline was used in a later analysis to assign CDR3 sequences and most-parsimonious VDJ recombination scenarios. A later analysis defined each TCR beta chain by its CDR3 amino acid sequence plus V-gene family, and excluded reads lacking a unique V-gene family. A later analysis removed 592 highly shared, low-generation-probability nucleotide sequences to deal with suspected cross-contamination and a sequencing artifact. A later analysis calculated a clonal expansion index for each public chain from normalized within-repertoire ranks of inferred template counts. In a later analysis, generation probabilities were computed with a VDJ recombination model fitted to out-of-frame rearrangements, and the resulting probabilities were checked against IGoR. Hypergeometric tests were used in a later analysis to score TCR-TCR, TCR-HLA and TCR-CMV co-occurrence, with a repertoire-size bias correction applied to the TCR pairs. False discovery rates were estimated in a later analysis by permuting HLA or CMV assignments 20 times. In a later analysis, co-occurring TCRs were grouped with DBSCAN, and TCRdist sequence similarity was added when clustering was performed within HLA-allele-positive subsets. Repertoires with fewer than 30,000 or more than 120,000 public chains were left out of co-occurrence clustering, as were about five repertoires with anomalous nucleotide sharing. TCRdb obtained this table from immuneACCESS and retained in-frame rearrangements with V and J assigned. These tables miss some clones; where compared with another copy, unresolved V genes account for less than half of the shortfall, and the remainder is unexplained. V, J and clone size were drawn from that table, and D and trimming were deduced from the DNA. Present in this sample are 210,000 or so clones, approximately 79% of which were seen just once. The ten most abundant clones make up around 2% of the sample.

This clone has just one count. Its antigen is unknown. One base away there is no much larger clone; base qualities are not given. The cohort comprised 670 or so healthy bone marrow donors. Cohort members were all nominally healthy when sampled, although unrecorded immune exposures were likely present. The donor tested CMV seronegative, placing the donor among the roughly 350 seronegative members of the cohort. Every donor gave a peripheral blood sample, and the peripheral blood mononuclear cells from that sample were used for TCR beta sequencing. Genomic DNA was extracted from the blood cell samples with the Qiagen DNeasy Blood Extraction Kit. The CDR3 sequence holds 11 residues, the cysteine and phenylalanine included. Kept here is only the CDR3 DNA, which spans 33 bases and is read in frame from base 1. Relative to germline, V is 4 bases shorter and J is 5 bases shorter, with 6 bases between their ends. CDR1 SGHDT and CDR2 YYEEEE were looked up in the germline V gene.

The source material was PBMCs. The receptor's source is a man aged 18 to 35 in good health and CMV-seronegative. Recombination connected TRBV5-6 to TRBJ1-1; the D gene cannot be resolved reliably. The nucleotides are TGTGCCAGCAGCACGGGGACTGAAGCTTTCTTT. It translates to CASSTGTEAFF.